The clone carrying this T cell receptor (beta chain) was counted a few times. Its antigen remains unidentified. This sample is part of a study of post-analysis software for immune sequencing data. Study conclusions and caveats: Five TRBV segments, including TRBV5-6, TRBV5-1 and TRBV20-1, were more frequent in patients than controls.

The V end lost 3 bases, the J end lost 2 bases, and 11 bases lay between the germline ends. The germline V gene encodes CDR1 SQVTM and CDR2 ANQGSEA. The CDR3 loop spans 13 amino acids. Incorporated into the TCR beta cDNA libraries were unique molecular identifiers, which served to reduce PCR and sequencing biases. MiXCR, applied by TCRdb to the PCR reads, yields one record per CDR3 protein. The table lists 350,000 to 450,000 distinct CDR3 sequences, less than 40% of them singletons. The chain is built from TRBV29-1 and TRBJ2-7, with a weak D call TRBD1 (5 bases). Input material: blood. This receptor was taken from a girl aged 2 to 9 with multiple sclerosis. The CDR3 is CSVEVAGTYEQYF. The CDR3 nucleotides are TGCAGCGTTGAGGTCGCAGGGACCTACGAGCAGTACTTC.